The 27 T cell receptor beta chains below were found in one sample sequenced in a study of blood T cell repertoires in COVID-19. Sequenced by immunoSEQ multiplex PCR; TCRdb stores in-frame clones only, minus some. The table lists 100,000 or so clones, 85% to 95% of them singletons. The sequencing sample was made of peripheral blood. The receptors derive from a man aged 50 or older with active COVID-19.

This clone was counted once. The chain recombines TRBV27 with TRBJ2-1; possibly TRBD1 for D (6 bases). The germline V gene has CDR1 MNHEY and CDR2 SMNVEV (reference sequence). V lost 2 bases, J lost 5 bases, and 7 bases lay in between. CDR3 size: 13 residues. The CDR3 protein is CASSLGQHNEQFF. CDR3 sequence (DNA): TGTGCCAGCAGTTTAGGACAGCACAATGAGCAGTTCTTC.

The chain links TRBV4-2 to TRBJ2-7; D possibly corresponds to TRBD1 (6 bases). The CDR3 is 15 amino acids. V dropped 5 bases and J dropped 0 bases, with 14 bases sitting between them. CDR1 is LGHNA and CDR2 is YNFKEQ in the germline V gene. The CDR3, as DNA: TGTGCCAGCAGCTCAGGGGCCGAACTCTCCTACGAGCAGTACTTC. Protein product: CASSSGAELSYEQYF.

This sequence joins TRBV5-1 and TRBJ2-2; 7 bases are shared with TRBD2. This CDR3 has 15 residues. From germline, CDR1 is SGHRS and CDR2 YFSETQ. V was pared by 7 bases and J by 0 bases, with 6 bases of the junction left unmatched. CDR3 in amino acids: CASQRGETNTGELFF. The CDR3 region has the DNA TGCGCCAGCCAACGGGGGGAAACGAACACCGGGGAGCTGTTTTTT.

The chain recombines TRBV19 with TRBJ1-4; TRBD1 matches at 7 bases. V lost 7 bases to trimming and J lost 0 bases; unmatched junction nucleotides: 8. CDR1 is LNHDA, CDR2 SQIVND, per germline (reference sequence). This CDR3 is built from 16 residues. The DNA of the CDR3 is TGTGCCAGTACCGGGGACAGATTTGCAACTAATGAAAAACTGTTTTTT. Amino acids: CASTGDRFATNEKLFF.

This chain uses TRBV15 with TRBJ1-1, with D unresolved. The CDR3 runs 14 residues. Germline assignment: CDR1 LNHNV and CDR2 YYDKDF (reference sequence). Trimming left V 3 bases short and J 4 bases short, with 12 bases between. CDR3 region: CATSREGSATEAFF. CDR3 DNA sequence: TGTGCCACCAGCAGGGAGGGTTCCGCCACTGAAGCTTTCTTT. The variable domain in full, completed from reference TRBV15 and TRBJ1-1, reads DAMVIQNPRYQVTQFGKPVTLSCSQTLNHNVMYWYQQKSSQAPKLLFHYYDKDFNNEADTPDNFQSRRPNTSFCFLDIRSPGLGDTAMYLCATSREGSATEAFFGQGTRLTVV.

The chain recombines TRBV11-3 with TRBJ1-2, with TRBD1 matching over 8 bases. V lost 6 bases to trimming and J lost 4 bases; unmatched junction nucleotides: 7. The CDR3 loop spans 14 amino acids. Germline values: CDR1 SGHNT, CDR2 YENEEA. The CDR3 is CASRWTGIRYGYTF. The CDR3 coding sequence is TGTGCCAGCAGATGGACAGGGATCCGCTATGGCTACACCTTC.

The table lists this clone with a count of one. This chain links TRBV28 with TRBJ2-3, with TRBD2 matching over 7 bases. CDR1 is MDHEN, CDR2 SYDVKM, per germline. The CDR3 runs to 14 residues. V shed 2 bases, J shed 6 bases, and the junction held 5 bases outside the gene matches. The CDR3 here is CASSLAGEADTQYF. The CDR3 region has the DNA TGTGCCAGCAGTTTAGCGGGAGAGGCGGATACGCAGTATTTT. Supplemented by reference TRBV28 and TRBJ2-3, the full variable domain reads DVKVTQSSRYLVKRTGEKVFLECVQDMDHENMFWYRQDPGLGLRLIYFSYDVKMKEKGDIPEGYSVSREKKERFSLILESASTNQTSMYLCASSLAGEADTQYFGPGTRLTVL.

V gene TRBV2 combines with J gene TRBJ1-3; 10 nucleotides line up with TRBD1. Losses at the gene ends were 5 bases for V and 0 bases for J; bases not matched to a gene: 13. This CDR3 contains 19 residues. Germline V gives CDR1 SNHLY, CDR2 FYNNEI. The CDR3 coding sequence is TGTGCCAGCAGTTCTCGACAGGGGGCGGTGCCGTACTCTGGAAACACCATATATTTT. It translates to CASSSRQGAVPYSGNTIYF.

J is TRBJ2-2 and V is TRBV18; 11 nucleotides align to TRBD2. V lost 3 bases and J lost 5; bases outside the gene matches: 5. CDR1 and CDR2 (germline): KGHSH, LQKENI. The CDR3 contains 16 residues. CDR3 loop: CASSPTSGSLTGELFF. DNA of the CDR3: TGTGCCAGCTCACCTACTAGCGGGAGCTTGACCGGGGAGCTGTTTTTT.

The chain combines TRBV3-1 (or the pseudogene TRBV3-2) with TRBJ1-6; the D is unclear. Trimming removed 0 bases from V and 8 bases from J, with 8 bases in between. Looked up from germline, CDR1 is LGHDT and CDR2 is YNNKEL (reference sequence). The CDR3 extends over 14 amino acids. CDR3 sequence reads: CASSQELRDSPLHF. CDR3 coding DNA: TGTGCCAGCAGCCAAGAATTGAGGGATTCACCCCTCCACTTT.

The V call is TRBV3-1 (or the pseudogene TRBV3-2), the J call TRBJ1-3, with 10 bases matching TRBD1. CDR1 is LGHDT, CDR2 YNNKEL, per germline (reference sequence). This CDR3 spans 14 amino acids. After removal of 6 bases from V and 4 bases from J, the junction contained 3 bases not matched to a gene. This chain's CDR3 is CASRDRGIGNTIYF. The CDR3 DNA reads TGTGCCAGCAGGGACAGGGGGATCGGAAACACCATATATTTT.

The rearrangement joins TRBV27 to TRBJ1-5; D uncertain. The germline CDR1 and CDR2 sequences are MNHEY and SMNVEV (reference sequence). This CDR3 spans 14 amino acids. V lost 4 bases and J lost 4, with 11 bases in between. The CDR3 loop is CASSSAPGNQPQHF. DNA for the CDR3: TGTGCCAGCAGTTCCGCCCCGGGGAATCAGCCCCAGCATTTT.

This CDR3 reads CASSEQSTGELFF. CDR3 sequence (DNA): TGTGCCAGCAGCGAACAATCCACCGGGGAGCTGTTTTTT. The gene calls are TRBV12-3 or TRBV12-4 and TRBJ2-2; no reliable D call. V lost 6 bases to trimming and J lost 4 bases, with 9 bases between them. CDR3 length equals 13 residues.

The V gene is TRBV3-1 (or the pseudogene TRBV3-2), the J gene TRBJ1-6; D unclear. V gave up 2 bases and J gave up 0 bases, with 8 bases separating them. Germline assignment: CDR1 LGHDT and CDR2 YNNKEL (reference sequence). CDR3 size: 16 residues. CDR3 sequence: CASSQTVDSYNSPLHF. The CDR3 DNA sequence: TGTGCCAGCAGCCAAACAGTCGACTCCTATAATTCACCCCTCCACTTT.

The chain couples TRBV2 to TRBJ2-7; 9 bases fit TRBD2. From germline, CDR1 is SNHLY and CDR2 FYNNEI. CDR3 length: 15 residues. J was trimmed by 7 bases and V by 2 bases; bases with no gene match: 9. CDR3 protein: CASSESSGRPEEQYF. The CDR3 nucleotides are TGTGCCAGCAGTGAATCCAGCGGGAGGCCGGAGGAGCAGTACTTC.

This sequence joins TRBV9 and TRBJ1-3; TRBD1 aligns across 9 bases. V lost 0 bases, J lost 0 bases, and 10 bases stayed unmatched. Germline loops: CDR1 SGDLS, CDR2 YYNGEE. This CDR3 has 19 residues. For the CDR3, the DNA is TGTGCCAGCAGCGTAGCGACGGGACAGGGTACCGGCTCTGGAAACACCATATATTTT. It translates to CASSVATGQGTGSGNTIYF.

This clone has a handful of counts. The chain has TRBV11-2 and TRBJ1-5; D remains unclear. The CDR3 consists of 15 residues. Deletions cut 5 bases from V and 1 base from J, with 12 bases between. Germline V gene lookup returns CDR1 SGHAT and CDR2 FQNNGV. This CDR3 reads CASSRLTGSNQPQHF. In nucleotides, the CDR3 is TGTGCCAGCAGCCGACTGACGGGGAGCAATCAGCCCCAGCATTTT.

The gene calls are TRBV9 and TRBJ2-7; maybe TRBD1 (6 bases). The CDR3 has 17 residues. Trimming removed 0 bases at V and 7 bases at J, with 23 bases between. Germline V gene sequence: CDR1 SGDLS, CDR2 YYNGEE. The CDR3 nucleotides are TGTGCCAGCAGCGTAGCTCTTCCGGACAGATCACCCGGTGAGCAGTACTTC. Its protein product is CASSVALPDRSPGEQYF.

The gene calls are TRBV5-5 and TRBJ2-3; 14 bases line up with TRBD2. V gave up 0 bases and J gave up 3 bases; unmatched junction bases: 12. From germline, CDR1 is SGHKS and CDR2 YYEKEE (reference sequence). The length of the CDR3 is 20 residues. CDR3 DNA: TGTGCCAGCAGCTTGGGGCGGTGGGGACTAGCGGGAGAGGGGACAGATACGCAGTATTTT. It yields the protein CASSLGRWGLAGEGTDTQYF.

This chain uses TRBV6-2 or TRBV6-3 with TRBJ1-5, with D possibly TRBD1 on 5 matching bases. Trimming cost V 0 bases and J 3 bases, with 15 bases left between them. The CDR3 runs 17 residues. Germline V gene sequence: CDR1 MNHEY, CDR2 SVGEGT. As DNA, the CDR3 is TGTGCCAGCAGTTACTCATCCGGACAACCCTACAATCAGCCCCAGCATTTT. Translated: CASSYSSGQPYNQPQHF.

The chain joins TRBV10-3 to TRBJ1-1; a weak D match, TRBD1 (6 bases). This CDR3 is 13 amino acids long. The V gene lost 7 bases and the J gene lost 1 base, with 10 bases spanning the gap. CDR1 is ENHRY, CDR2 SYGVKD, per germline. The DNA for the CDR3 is TGTGCCATCACTCGACAGGAGAACACTGAAGCTTTCTTT. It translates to CAITRQENTEAFF.

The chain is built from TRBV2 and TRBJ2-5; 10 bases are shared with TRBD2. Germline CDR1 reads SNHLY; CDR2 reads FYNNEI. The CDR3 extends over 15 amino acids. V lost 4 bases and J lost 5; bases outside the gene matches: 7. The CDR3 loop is CASSGSSGRRETQYF. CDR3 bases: TGTGCCAGCAGTGGGAGTAGCGGGAGGCGGGAGACCCAGTACTTC.

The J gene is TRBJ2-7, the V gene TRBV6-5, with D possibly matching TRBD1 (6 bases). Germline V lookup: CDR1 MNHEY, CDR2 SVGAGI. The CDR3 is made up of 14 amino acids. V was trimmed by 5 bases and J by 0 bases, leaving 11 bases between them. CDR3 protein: CASSHRDISYEQYF. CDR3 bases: TGTGCCAGCAGTCACCGGGACATCTCCTACGAGCAGTACTTC.

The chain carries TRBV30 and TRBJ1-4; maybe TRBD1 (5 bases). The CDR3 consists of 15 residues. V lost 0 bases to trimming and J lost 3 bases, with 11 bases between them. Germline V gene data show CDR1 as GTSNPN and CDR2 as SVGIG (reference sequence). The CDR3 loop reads CAWSVRSGANEKLFF. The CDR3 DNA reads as TGTGCCTGGAGTGTACGCTCGGGGGCTAATGAAAAACTGTTTTTT.

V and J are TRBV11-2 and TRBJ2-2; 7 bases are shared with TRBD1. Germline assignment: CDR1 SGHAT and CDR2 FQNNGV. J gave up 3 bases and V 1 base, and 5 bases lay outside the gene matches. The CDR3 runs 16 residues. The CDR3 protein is CASSLVLGTDTGELFF. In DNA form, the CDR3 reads TGTGCCAGCAGCTTAGTTTTGGGGACAGACACCGGGGAGCTGTTTTTT.

The CDR3 spells CASSFPDSVYTF. The CDR3 DNA reads as TGTGCCAGCAGCTTTCCGGACAGCGTCTACACCTTC. The rearrangement joins TRBV7-9 to TRBJ1-2, with a weak D call TRBD1 (6 bases). V shed 3 bases and J shed 10 bases, with 12 bases lying between them. In germline, CDR1 is SEHNR, CDR2 FQNEAQ (reference sequence). This CDR3 spans 12 amino acids.

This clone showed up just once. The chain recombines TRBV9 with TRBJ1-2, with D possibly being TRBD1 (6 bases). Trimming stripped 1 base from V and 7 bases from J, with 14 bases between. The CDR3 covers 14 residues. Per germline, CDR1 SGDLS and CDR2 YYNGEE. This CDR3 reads CASSVSQGSRGYTF. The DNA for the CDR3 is TGTGCCAGCAGCGTAAGTCAGGGGTCTCGTGGCTACACCTTC.